Presented here are 15 T cell receptor beta chains from one specimen sequenced in a study of monozygotic twins with inflammatory bowel disease. No DNA is given; TCRdb re-called the 5' RACE reads and lists each CDR3 protein once. This table holds 300,000 to 350,000 distinct CDR3 sequences. The source material was blood. All receptors derive from a human donor with ulcerative colitis or Crohn's disease, or a healthy co-twin of an affected twin (not recorded which).

This sequence joins TRBV4-1 and TRBJ1-4. The CDR3 loop spans 14 amino acids. Per the germline V gene, CDR1 is MGHRA and CDR2 is YSYEKL. The chain's CDR3 is CASSQDERVSKLFF.

The chain employs TRBV6-2 or TRBV6-3 and TRBJ1-4; the TCRdb D gene call, TRBD1, has no DNA to confirm it. The germline gives CDR1 MNHEY, CDR2 SVGEGT. The CDR3 loop spans 11 amino acids. The CDR3: CASRENEKLFF.

The V call is TRBV18, the J call TRBJ1-6. Per the germline V gene, CDR1 is KGHSH and CDR2 is LQKENI. The CDR3 length is 18 residues. The CDR3 loop reads CASSPIRTGWSYNSPLHF.

The rearrangement joins TRBV7-2 to TRBJ1-5; without DNA, the TCRdb call of TRBD1 cannot be checked. Per the germline V gene, CDR1 is SGHTA and CDR2 is FQGNSA. This CDR3 spans 15 amino acids. The CDR3 loop is CASSEGQGRNQPQHF.

The gene calls are TRBV30 and TRBJ2-2; the D call from TCRdb, TRBD2, cannot be confirmed without DNA. This CDR3 comprises 15 residues. CDR1 GTSNPN and CDR2 SVGIG come from the germline V gene (reference sequence). The CDR3 spells CACTIRGGRGGELFF.

V gene TRBV6-4 combines with J gene TRBJ2-1; with no DNA, the TCRdb D assignment of TRBD1 cannot be verified. From germline, CDR1 is MRHNA and CDR2 SNTAGT. This CDR3 spans 15 amino acids. The CDR3 here is CASSAGTGDLNEQFF.

This chain uses TRBV5-1 with TRBJ2-3; no DNA is available, so the TRBD1 call from TCRdb remains unchecked. Germline CDR1 reads SGHRS; CDR2 reads YFSETQ. The CDR3 runs to 15 residues. CDR3 protein: CASSARPGRTDTQYF.

V and J are TRBV7-6 and TRBJ2-7. The CDR3 has 13 amino acids. CDR1 is SGHVS, CDR2 FNYEAQ, per germline. The chain's CDR3 is CASSIGTLYEQYF.

The chain is built from TRBV15 and TRBJ2-7; as DNA is missing, the TRBD2 call by TCRdb cannot be tested. This CDR3 comprises 15 residues. Germline CDR1 reads LNHNV; CDR2 reads YYDKDF (reference sequence). The CDR3 protein is CATSRTSATRYEQYF.

CDR3 in amino acids: CASSLSGLVGDEQFF. The chain couples TRBV7-3 to TRBJ2-1; TCRdb proposes TRBD2, but this gene call is untestable without DNA. The CDR3 loop spans 15 amino acids. The germline V gene has CDR1 SGHTA and CDR2 FQGTGA.

V and J are TRBV5-4 and TRBJ2-5; TCRdb designates TRBD1, a call that cannot be tested without DNA. Germline-derived CDR1 and CDR2 are SGHNT and YYREEE (reference sequence). The CDR3 is 15 residues long. This chain's CDR3 is CASSPGGQGKETQYF.

V and J are TRBV19 and TRBJ1-1. The CDR3 covers 12 residues. Germline V CDR1 and CDR2: LNHDA, SQIVND (reference sequence). CDR3 region: CASTYRLAEAFF.

The gene calls are TRBV28 and TRBJ2-7; with no DNA, the TCRdb D assignment of TRBD1 cannot be verified. This CDR3 comprises 16 residues. Germline-derived CDR1 and CDR2 are MDHEN and SYDVKM. The CDR3 region is CASSLPGAASSYEQYF.

The genes are TRBV9 and TRBJ2-7; without DNA, the TCRdb call of TRBD2 cannot be checked. This CDR3 comprises 16 residues. Germline loops: CDR1 SGDLS, CDR2 YYNGEE. CDR3 sequence reads: CASSVEGLAGSYEQYF.

The rearrangement uses TRBV12-3 or TRBV12-4 and TRBJ1-2; the D gene TCRdb calls, TRBD1, cannot be checked with no DNA. The CDR3 has 13 amino acids. CDR3: CASSPRGDFGYTF.